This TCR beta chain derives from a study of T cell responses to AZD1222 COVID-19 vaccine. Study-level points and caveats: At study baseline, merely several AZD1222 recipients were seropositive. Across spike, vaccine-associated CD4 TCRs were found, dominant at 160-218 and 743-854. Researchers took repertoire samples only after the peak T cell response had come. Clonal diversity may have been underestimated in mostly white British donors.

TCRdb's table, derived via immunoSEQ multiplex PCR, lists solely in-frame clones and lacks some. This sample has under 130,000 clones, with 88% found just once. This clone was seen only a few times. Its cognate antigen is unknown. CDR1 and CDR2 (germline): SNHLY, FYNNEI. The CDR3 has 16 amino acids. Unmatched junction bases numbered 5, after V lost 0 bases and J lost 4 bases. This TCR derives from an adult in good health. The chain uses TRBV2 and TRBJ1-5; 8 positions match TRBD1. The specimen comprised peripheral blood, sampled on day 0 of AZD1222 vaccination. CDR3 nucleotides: TGTGCCAGCAGTGAAGCGCAGGGACAGGTTAATCAGCCCCAGCATTTT. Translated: CASSEAQGQVNQPQHF.